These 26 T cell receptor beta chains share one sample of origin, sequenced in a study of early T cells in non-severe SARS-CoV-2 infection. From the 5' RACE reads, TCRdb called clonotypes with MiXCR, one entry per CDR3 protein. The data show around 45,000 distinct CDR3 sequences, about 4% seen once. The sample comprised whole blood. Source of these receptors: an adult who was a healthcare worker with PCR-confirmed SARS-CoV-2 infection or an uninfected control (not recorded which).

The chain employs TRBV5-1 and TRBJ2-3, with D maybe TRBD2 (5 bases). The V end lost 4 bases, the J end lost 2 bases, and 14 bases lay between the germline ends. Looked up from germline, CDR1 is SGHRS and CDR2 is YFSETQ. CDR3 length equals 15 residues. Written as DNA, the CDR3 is TGCGCCAGCAGCACTAACGCCGACTACACAGATACGCAGTATTTT. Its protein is CASSTNADYTDTQYF.

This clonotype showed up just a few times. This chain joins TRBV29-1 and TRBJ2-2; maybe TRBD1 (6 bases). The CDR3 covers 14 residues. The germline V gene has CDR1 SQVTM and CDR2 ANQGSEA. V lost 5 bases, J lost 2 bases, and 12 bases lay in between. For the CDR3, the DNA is TGCAGCGTTCACGGACAGAGTAACACCGGGGAGCTGTTTTTT. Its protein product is CSVHGQSNTGELFF.

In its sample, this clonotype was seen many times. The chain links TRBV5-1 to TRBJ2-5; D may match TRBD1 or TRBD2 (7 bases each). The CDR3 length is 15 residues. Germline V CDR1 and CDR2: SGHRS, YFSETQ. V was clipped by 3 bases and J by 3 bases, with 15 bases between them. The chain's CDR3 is CASSWGGQIKETQYF. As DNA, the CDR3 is TGCGCCAGCAGCTGGGGGGGACAGATTAAAGAGACCCAGTACTTC.

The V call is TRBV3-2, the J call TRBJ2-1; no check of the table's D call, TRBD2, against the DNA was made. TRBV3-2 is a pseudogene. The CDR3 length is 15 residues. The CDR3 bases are TGTGCCAGCAGCCACACGGGAGAGGCCTACAATGAGCAGTTCTTC. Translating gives CASSHTGEAYNEQFF.

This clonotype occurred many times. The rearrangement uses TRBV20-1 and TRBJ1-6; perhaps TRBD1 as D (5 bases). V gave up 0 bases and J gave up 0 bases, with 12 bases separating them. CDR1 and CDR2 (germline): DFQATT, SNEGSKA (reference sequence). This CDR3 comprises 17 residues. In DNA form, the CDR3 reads TGCAGTGCTAGAGACGCCCAGGGACTCTCCTATAATTCACCCCTCCACTTT. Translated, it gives CSARDAQGLSYNSPLHF.

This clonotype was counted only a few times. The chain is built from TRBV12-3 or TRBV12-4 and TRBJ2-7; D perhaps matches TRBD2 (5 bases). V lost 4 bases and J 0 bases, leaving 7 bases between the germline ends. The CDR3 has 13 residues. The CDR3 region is CASSSLASYEQYF. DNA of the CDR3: TGTGCCAGCAGTTCCCTAGCCTCCTACGAGCAGTACTTC.

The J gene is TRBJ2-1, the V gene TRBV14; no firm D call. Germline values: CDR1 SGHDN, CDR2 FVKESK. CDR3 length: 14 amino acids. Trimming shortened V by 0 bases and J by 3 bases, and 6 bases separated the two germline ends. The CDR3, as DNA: TGTGCCAGCAGCCAAGACCCTTTCTACAATGAGCAGTTCTTC. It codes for CASSQDPFYNEQFF.

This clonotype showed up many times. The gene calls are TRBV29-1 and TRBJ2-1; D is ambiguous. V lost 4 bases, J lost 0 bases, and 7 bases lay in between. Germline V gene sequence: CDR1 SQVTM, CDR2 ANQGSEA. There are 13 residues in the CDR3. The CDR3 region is CSVVPSSYNEQFF. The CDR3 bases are TGCAGCGTTGTTCCGAGCTCCTACAATGAGCAGTTCTTC.

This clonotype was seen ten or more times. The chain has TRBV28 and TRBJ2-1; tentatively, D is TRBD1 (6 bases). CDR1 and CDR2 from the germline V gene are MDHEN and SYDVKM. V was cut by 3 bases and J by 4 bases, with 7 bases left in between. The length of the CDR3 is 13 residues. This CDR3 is CASSFRGYNEQFF. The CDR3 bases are TGTGCCAGCAGTTTCAGGGGATACAATGAGCAGTTCTTC. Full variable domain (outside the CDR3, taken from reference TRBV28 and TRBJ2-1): DVKVTQSSRYLVKRTGEKVFLECVQDMDHENMFWYRQDPGLGLRLIYFSYDVKMKEKGDIPEGYSVSREKKERFSLILESASTNQTSMYLCASSFRGYNEQFFGPGTRLTVL.

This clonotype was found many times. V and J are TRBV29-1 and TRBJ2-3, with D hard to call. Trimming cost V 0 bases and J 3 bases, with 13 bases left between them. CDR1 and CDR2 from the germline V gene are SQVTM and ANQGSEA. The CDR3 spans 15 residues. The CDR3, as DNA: TGCAGCGTTGAAGAGCCGGTCGGTAGAACAGATACGCAGTATTTT. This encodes CSVEEPVGRTDTQYF.

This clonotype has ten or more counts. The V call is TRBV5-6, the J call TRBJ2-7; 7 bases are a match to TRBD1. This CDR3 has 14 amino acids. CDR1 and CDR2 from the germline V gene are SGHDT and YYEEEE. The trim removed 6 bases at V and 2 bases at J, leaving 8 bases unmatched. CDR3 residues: CASILQGLPYEQYF. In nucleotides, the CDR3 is TGTGCCAGCATCCTACAGGGGCTCCCCTACGAGCAGTACTTC.

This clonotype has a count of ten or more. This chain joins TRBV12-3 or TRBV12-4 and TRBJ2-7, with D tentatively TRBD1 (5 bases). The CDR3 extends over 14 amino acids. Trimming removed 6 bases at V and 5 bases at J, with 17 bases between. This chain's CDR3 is CASSPTVSPHEQYF. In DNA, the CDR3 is TGTGCCAGCAGCCCGACAGTAAGCCCCCACGAGCAGTACTTC.

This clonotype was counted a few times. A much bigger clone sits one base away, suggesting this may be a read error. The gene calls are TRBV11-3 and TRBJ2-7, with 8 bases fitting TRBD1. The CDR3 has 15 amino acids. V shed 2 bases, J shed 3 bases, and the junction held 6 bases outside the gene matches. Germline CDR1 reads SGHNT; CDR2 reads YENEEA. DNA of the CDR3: TGTGCCAGCAGCTTATACGGCGGGACAGGCTACGAGCAGTACTTC. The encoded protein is CASSLYGGTGYEQYF. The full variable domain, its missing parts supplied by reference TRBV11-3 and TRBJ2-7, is EAGVVQSPRYKIIEKKQPVAFWCNPISGHNTLYWYLQNLGQGPELLIRYENEEAVDDSQLPKDRFSAERLKGVDSTLKIQPAELGDSAVYLCASSLYGGTGYEQYFGPGTRLTVT.

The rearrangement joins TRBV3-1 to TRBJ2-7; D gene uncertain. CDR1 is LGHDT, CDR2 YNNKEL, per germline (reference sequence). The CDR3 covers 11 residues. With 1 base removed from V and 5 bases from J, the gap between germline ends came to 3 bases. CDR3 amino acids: CASSQVNEQYF. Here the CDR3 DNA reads TGTGCCAGCAGCCAAGTAAACGAGCAGTACTTC.

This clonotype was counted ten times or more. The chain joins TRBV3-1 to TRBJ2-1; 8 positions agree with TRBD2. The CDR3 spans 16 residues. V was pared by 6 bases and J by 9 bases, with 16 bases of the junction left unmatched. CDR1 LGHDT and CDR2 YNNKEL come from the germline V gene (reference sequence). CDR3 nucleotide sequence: TGTGCCAGCAGGCCCGAGGGAGCGGGGGATGGAGGTGAGCAGTTCTTC. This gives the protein CASRPEGAGDGGEQFF.

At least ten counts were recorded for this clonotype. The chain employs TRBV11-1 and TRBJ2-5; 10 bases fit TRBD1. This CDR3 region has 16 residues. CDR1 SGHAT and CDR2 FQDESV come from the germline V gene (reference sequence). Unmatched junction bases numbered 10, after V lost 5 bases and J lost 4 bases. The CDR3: CASSVRPGQGSETQYF. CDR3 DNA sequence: TGTGCCAGCAGCGTAAGACCGGGACAGGGGTCAGAGACCCAGTACTTC.

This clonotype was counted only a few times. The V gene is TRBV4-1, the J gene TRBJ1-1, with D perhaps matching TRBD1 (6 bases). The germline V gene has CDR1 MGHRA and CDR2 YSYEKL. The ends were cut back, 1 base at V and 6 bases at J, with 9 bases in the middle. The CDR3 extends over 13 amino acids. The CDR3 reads CASSQVTGPEAFF. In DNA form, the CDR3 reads TGCGCCAGCAGCCAAGTTACAGGGCCTGAAGCTTTCTTT.

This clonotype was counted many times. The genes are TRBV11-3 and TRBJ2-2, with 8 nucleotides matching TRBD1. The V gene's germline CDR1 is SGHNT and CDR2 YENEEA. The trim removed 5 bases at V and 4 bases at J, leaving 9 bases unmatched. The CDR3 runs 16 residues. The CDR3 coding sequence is TGTGCCAGCAGCGGCCGGACAGGGTCGACCACCGGGGAGCTGTTTTTT. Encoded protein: CASSGRTGSTTGELFF.

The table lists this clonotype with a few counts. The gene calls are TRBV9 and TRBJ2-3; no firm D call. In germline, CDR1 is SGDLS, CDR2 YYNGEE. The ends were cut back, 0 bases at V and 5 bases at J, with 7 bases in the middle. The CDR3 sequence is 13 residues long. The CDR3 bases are TGTGCCAGCAGCGTAGAACTTCAAGATACGCAGTATTTT. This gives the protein CASSVELQDTQYF.

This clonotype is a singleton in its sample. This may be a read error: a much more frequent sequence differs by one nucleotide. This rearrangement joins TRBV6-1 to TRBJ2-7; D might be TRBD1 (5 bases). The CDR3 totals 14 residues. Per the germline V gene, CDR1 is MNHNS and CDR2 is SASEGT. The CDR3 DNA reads TGTACCAGCACGTTTGGCAGGGTGAACTACGAGCAGTACTTC. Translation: CTSTFGRVNYEQYF.

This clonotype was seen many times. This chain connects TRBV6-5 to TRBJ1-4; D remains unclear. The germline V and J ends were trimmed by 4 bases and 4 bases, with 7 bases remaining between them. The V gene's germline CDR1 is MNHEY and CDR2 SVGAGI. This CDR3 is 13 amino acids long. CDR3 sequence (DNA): TGTGCCAGCAGTTCCTCCCTTAATGAAAAACTGTTTTTT. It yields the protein CASSSSLNEKLFF.

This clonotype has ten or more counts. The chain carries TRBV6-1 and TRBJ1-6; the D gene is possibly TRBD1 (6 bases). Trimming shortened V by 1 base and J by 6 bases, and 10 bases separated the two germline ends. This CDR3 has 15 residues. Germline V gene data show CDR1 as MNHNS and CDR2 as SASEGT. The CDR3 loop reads CASSEGGGGNSPLHF. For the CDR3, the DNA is TGTGCCAGCAGTGAAGGTGGAGGGGGTAATTCACCCCTCCACTTT.

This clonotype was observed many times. The CDR3 loop is CASSPSDYGNEQYF. The CDR3, as DNA: TGTGCCAGCAGCCCCTCGGACTACGGTAACGAGCAGTACTTC. The J gene is TRBJ2-7, the V gene TRBV4-2, with D perhaps matching TRBD2 (6 bases). The V gene lost 4 bases and the J gene lost 5 bases, with 15 bases spanning the gap. The germline V gene encodes CDR1 LGHNA and CDR2 YNFKEQ. The CDR3 contains 14 residues.

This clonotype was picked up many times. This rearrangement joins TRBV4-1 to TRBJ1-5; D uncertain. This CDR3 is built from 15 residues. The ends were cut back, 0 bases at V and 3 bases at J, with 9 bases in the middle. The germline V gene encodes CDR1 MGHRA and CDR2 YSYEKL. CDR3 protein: CASSQDTENNQPQHF. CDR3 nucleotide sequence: TGCGCCAGCAGCCAAGATACGGAAAACAATCAGCCCCAGCATTTT.

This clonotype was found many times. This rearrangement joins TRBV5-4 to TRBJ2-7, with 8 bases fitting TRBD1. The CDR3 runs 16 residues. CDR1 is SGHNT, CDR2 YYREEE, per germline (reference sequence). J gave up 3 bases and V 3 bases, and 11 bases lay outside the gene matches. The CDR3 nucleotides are TGTGCCAGCAGCTCTAAATCCGGGACAGGCTACTACGAGCAGTACTTC. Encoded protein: CASSSKSGTGYYEQYF.

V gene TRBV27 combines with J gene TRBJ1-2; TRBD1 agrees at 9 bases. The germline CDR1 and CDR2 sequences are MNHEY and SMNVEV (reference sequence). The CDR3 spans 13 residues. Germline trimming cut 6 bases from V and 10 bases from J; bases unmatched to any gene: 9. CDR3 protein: CASSRTGDTVYTF. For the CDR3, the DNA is TGTGCCAGCAGCCGGACAGGGGACACAGTCTACACCTTC.